Below, one T cell receptor (beta chain) is given with its context. This sample is part of a study of T cell responses to AZD1222 COVID-19 vaccine. Measured with immunoSEQ multiplex PCR; TCRdb has only the in-frame clones, and not every one. The sample has some 150,000 clones, 92% seen once. The germline CDR1 and CDR2 sequences are MNHEY and SMNVEV (reference sequence). The CDR3 runs to 14 residues. The V and J ends lost 6 bases and 4 bases respectively, with 15 bases between them. V and J are TRBV27 and TRBJ1-1; D gene ambiguous. The source was peripheral blood, collected on day 0 of MenACWY control vaccination. The TCR comes from an adult in good health. Here the CDR3 reads CASRRAFGSTEAFF. The CDR3, as DNA: TGTGCCAGCAGGAGGGCGTTCGGCAGCACTGAAGCTTTCTTT.